This T cell receptor (beta chain) emerged from a study of T cell responses to AZD1222 COVID-19 vaccine. Whole-study results and caveats: Donors in the cohort were predominantly white British and more often female, and clonal diversity was possibly underestimated.

Produced via immunoSEQ multiplex PCR; TCRdb's table is partial and in-frame only. The repertoire includes some 160,000 clones, approximately 90% of them detected once, and 4% to 5.5% sits in the top ten. A single count supports this clone. Its specificity is not known. The input for sequencing was peripheral blood, taken on day 0 of AZD1222 vaccination. This receptor was taken from an adult in good health.

CDR3 residues: CAFRVLNTEAFF. CDR3 nucleotide sequence: TGTGCCTTCAGGGTGTTGAACACTGAAGCTTTCTTT. This chain joins TRBV30 and TRBJ1-1; tentative D call: TRBD1 (5 bases). The CDR3 consists of 12 residues. CDR1 is GTSNPN and CDR2 is SVGIG in the germline V gene (reference sequence). V dropped 7 bases and J dropped 0 bases, with 9 bases sitting between them.